This T cell receptor (beta chain) was identified during a study of blood T cell repertoires in COVID-19. Whole-study context: There were acute and convalescent COVID-19 samples, and they came from the United States, Italy and Spain.

The CDR3 extends over 18 amino acids. J was trimmed by 3 bases and V by 3 bases; bases with no gene match: 8. Germline loops: CDR1 SGDLS, CDR2 YYNGEE. Libraries were prepared by immunoSEQ multiplex PCR; TCRdb keeps only in-frame clonotypes and omits some of them. The data hold about 140,000 clones, with 89% observed a single time. The source of this sequence is a human donor in a cohort sampled during active COVID-19. The specimen was peripheral blood. This sequence joins TRBV9 and TRBJ2-6; 11 bases fit TRBD2. This chain's CDR3 is CASSAFSGGVYGANVLTF. The CDR3 coding sequence is TGTGCCAGCAGCGCTTTTAGCGGGGGGGTATATGGGGCCAACGTCCTGACTTTC.